Below, 22 T cell receptor beta chains from the same sample are listed, as sequenced in a study of CD8+ T cells in alopecia areata. This sample's treatment: oral pan-JAK inhibitor, 5-10 mg twice daily. cDNA reverse transcribed from extracted RNA served as the sequencing template. Libraries were prepared by immunoSEQ multiplex PCR; TCRdb keeps only in-frame clonotypes and omits some of them. The sample shows 200,000 to 250,000 clones, around two fifths of them seen only once. The sample here was CD4+ T cells sorted from blood, taken between weeks 30 and 35, from a patient treated with tofacitinib. These receptors came from a human donor with alopecia areata.

This chain joins TRBV6-5 and TRBJ2-3; TRBD1 might be the D (5 bases). CDR1 and CDR2 from the germline V gene are MNHEY and SVGAGI. This CDR3 has 15 amino acids. The germline V and J ends were trimmed by 0 bases and 3 bases, with 10 bases remaining between them. CDR3 nucleotide sequence: TGTGCCAGCAGTTACTCGGGCAGGACAACAGATACGCAGTATTTT. Translation gives CASSYSGRTTDTQYF.

This clone was found a few times. The gene calls are TRBV19 and TRBJ2-1, with 10 bases matching TRBD2. The germline V gene encodes CDR1 LNHDA and CDR2 SQIVND (reference sequence). The CDR3 runs to 15 residues. The J segment lost 9 bases and the V segment lost 3 bases, leaving 8 bases of the junction unmatched. As DNA, the CDR3 is TGTGCCAGTAGTATTACTAGCGGGAATCGGGGTGAGCAGTTCTTC. Translating gives CASSITSGNRGEQFF.

The genes are TRBV30 and TRBJ1-4; D might be TRBD1 (6 bases). V lost 2 bases and J 0 bases, leaving 19 bases between the germline ends. CDR1 is GTSNPN and CDR2 is SVGIG in the germline V gene (reference sequence). CDR3 length: 18 residues. This CDR3 reads CAWSPIGTTTATNEKLFF. The DNA for the CDR3 is TGTGCCTGGAGTCCTATCGGGACAACCACAGCAACTAATGAAAAACTGTTTTTT.

The chain is built from TRBV2 and TRBJ1-4; a weak D match, TRBD1 (5 bases). With 2 bases removed from V and 10 bases from J, the gap between germline ends came to 14 bases. Germline V CDR1 and CDR2: SNHLY, FYNNEI. This CDR3 is 14 amino acids long. CDR3 in DNA: TGTGCCAGCAGTGAACCCGATTCGAGGGGAAAACTGTTTTTT. Translating it yields CASSEPDSRGKLFF.

The chain couples TRBV4-2 to TRBJ2-7; 8 nucleotides agree with TRBD2. This CDR3 region has 15 residues. The germline gives CDR1 LGHNA, CDR2 YNFKEQ. The J segment lost 2 bases and the V segment lost 4 bases, leaving 7 bases of the junction unmatched. CDR3 residues: CASSPLTAGAYEQYF. In DNA form, the CDR3 reads TGTGCCAGCAGCCCTCTGACAGCGGGGGCCTACGAGCAGTACTTC.

The chain combines TRBV18 with TRBJ1-1, with D maybe TRBD1 (5 bases). The CDR3 consists of 12 residues. Deletions cut 6 bases from V and 8 bases from J, with 13 bases between. CDR1 and CDR2 (germline): KGHSH, LQKENI. CDR3 sequence (DNA): TGTGCCAGCTCTACTACAACAGGAGAAGCTTTCTTT. As protein: CASSTTTGEAFF. The variable domain in full, completed from reference TRBV18 and TRBJ1-1, reads NAGVMQNPRHLVRRRGQEARLRCSPMKGHSHVYWYRQLPEEGLKFMVYLQKENIIDESGMPKERFSAEFPKEGPSILRIQQVVRGDSAAYFCASSTTTGEAFFGQGTRLTVV.

The chain joins TRBV4-1 to TRBJ1-2; the D gene is possibly TRBD1 (6 bases). There are 16 residues in the CDR3. Germline assignment: CDR1 MGHRA and CDR2 YSYEKL. V lost 4 bases to trimming and J lost 5 bases, with 20 bases between them. The CDR3 here is CASSLLTQGKGYGYTF. The CDR3 DNA sequence: TGCGCCAGCAGCCTCCTTACACAGGGCAAAGGGTATGGCTACACCTTC.

Turning to this clone: Mismatch with germline at one junction end may stem from a read error. V usage is TRBV7-7 and J usage is TRBJ2-2; D uncertain. The CDR3 has 15 residues. The germline V gene has CDR1 SSHAT and CDR2 FNYEAQ (reference sequence). CDR3 loop: CASSLLTPNTGELFF. The CDR3, as DNA: TGTGCTAGCAGCTTACTCACACCGAACACCGGGGAGCTGTTTTTT.

There are a few counts of this clone. The rearrangement uses TRBV7-2 and TRBJ2-7; the D is unclear. With 5 bases removed from V and 2 bases from J, the gap between germline ends came to 10 bases. Germline V gene data show CDR1 as SGHTA and CDR2 as FQGNSA. The CDR3 consists of 13 residues. The CDR3 loop reads CASSPPWAYEQYF. The CDR3 DNA follows: TGTGCCAGCAGCCCCCCCTGGGCCTACGAGCAGTACTTC.

The chain employs TRBV6-5 and TRBJ2-5; D not resolved. V lost 4 bases and J lost 5, with 8 bases in between. This CDR3 has 12 amino acids. CDR1 MNHEY and CDR2 SVGAGI come from the germline V gene. CDR3: CASSFAGETQYF. CDR3 bases: TGTGCCAGCAGTTTCGCCGGGGAGACCCAGTACTTC.

This clone was seen more than once but under ten times. The chain recombines TRBV7-7 with TRBJ2-3, with 10 bases that match TRBD1. Looked up from germline, CDR1 is SSHAT and CDR2 is FNYEAQ (reference sequence). This CDR3 is 16 amino acids long. The junction had 6 bases not matched to a gene; V was cut back by 5 bases and J by 1 base. The CDR3 loop reads CASSPRTGGGTDTQYF. In DNA, the CDR3 is TGTGCCAGCAGCCCTCGGACAGGGGGAGGCACAGATACGCAGTATTTT. Supplemented by reference TRBV7-7 and TRBJ2-3, the full variable domain reads GAGVSQSPRYKVTKRGQDVTLRCDPISSHATLYWYQQALGQGPEFLTYFNYEAQPDKSGLPSDRFSAERPEGSISTLTIQRTEQRDSAMYRCASSPRTGGGTDTQYFGPGTRLTVL.

The rearrangement uses TRBV5-1 and TRBJ1-6; a possible D gene is TRBD1 (6 bases). Trimming shortened V by 3 bases and J by 7 bases, and 11 bases separated the two germline ends. Germline assignment: CDR1 SGHRS and CDR2 YFSETQ. The CDR3 is 14 residues long. The CDR3 bases are TGCGCCAGCAGCTGGGACATAGAGAATTCACCCCTCCACTTT. Protein sequence: CASSWDIENSPLHF.

This clone was seen more than once but under ten times. The V gene is TRBV7-3, the J gene TRBJ2-1, with D unclear. Germline V CDR1 and CDR2: SGHTA, FQGTGA. V lost 1 base to trimming and J lost 5 bases, with 6 bases between them. The CDR3 has 13 residues. The CDR3 loop reads CASSLSANNEQFF. For the CDR3, the DNA is TGTGCCAGCAGCTTAAGTGCCAACAATGAGCAGTTCTTC.

This clone appeared once. The genes are TRBV25-1 and TRBJ2-6, with D possibly being TRBD1 (6 bases). Germline CDR1 is MGHDK and CDR2 is SYGVNS. The CDR3 runs to 17 residues. V lost 4 bases, J lost 0 bases, and 13 bases lay in between. CDR3 loop: CASSADSQISGANVLTF. Here the CDR3 DNA reads TGTGCCAGCAGTGCGGACAGTCAAATCTCTGGGGCCAACGTCCTGACTTTC.

This rearrangement joins TRBV29-1 to TRBJ2-3; TRBD1 aligns across 11 bases. After removal of 4 bases from V and 1 base from J, the junction contained 7 bases not matched to a gene. This CDR3 is built from 16 residues. Germline V gene sequence: CDR1 SQVTM, CDR2 ANQGSEA. The CDR3 reads CSVGRTGGPRTDTQYF. CDR3 coding DNA: TGCAGCGTTGGCCGGACAGGGGGCCCCCGCACAGATACGCAGTATTTT.

The V gene is TRBV18, the J gene TRBJ2-3; TRBD1 matches at 10 bases. Trimming cost V 0 bases and J 2 bases; bases outside gene matches: 8. The germline V gene encodes CDR1 KGHSH and CDR2 LQKENI. The CDR3 sequence is 18 residues long. CDR3 sequence (DNA): TGTGCCAGCTCACCACCAAGGCTGACAGGGGGCTTCACAGATACGCAGTATTTT. This gives the protein CASSPPRLTGGFTDTQYF.

The CDR3 region is CSAGPEGGNTEAFF. DNA of the CDR3: TGCAGCGCTGGGCCGGAGGGAGGGAACACTGAAGCTTTCTTT. The chain combines TRBV29-1 with TRBJ1-1; the D is unclear. V was trimmed by 7 bases and J by 1 base, leaving 16 bases between them. CDR1 and CDR2 from the germline V gene are SQVTM and ANQGSEA. CDR3 length: 14 amino acids.

The table lists this clone with a few counts. CDR3 bases: TGCGCCAGCAGCCCGGATCTAAACGAAAACATTCAGTACTTC. This gives the protein CASSPDLNENIQYF. V is TRBV5-1 and J is TRBJ2-4; no reliable D call. The CDR3 sequence is 14 residues long. Per germline, CDR1 SGHRS and CDR2 YFSETQ. Trimming removed 4 bases from V and 5 bases from J, with 13 bases in between.

The J gene is TRBJ1-2, the V gene TRBV7-9; D unclear. Germline CDR1 is SEHNR and CDR2 is FQNEAQ (reference sequence). V was clipped by 5 bases and J by 8 bases, with 9 bases between them. This CDR3 region has 11 residues. CDR3 sequence (DNA): TGTGCCAGCAGCGAAACTGCGGGCTACACCTTC. It encodes CASSETAGYTF.

The chain links TRBV11-2 to TRBJ2-1; D is uncertain. The CDR3 is 12 residues long. Trimming shortened V by 7 bases and J by 9 bases, and 13 bases separated the two germline ends. Germline V gene sequence: CDR1 SGHAT, CDR2 FQNNGV. CDR3 sequence reads: CASTLVVAEQFF. The DNA of the CDR3 is TGTGCCAGCACCTTGGTAGTAGCTGAGCAGTTCTTC. The variable domain in full, completed from reference TRBV11-2 and TRBJ2-1, reads EAGVAQSPRYKIIEKRQSVAFWCNPISGHATLYWYQQILGQGPKLLIQFQNNGVVDDSQLPKDRFSAERLKGVDSTLKIQPAKLEDSAVYLCASTLVVAEQFFGPGTRLTVL.

J is TRBJ1-1 and V is TRBV15, with D hard to call. The V end was cut by 4 bases, the J end by 2 bases, with 8 bases between. CDR3 size: 13 residues. Looked up from germline, CDR1 is LNHNV and CDR2 is YYDKDF (reference sequence). The CDR3: CATSNAVNTEAFF. For the CDR3, the DNA is TGTGCCACCAGCAATGCGGTAAACACTGAAGCTTTCTTT.

CDR3 sequence: CASSLGNPWAVETQYF. In nucleotides, the CDR3 is TGTGCCAGCAGCTTGGGGAATCCTTGGGCCGTGGAGACCCAGTACTTC. The chain uses TRBV5-6 and TRBJ2-5; D gene unclear. Trimming pared 0 bases from V and 5 bases from J, leaving 17 bases between. The CDR3 runs 16 residues. Germline V gives CDR1 SGHDT, CDR2 YYEEEE.